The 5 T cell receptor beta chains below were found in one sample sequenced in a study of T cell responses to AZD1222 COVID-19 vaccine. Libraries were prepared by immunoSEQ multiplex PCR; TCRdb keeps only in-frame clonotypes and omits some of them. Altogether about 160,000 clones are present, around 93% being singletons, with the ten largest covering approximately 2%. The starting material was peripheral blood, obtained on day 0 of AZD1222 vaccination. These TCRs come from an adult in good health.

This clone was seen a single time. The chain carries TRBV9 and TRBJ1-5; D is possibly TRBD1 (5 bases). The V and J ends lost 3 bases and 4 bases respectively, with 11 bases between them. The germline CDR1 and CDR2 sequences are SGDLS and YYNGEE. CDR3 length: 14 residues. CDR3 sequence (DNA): TGTGCCAGCAGCGCAAGTCCAGGGAATCAGCCCCAGCATTTT. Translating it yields CASSASPGNQPQHF.

Written as DNA, the CDR3 is TGTGCCAGTAGTGGCCCCTTATACACTGAAGCTTTCTTT. It yields the protein CASSGPLYTEAFF. The V gene is TRBV19, the J gene TRBJ1-1; D is unresolved. Germline V gene sequence: CDR1 LNHDA, CDR2 SQIVND (reference sequence). The CDR3 has 13 amino acids. Trimming left V 5 bases short and J 3 bases short, with 10 bases between.

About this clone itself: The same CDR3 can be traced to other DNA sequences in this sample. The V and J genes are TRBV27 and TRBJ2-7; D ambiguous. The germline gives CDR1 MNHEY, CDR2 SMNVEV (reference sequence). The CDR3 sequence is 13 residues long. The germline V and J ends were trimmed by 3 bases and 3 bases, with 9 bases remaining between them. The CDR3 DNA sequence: TGTGCCAGCAGTTTCGGCCGAAACTACGAGCAGTACTTC. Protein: CASSFGRNYEQYF.

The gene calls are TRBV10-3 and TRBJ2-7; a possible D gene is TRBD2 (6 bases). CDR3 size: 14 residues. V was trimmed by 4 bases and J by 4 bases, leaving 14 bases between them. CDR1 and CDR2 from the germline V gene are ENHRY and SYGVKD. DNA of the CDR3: TGTGCCATCAGTGTTTTGAGGGCGGGGTACGAGCAGTACTTC. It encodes CAISVLRAGYEQYF.

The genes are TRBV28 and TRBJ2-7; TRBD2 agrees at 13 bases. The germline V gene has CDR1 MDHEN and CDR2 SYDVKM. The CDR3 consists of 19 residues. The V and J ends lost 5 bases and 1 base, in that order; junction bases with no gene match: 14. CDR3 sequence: CASSPSIGTSGVYSYEQYF. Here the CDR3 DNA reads TGTGCCAGCAGTCCCTCCATCGGGACTAGCGGGGTATATTCCTACGAGCAGTACTTC. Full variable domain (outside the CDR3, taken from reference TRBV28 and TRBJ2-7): DVKVTQSSRYLVKRTGEKVFLECVQDMDHENMFWYRQDPGLGLRLIYFSYDVKMKEKGDIPEGYSVSREKKERFSLILESASTNQTSMYLCASSPSIGTSGVYSYEQYFGPGTRLTVT.